This T cell receptor (beta chain) was identified during a study of early T cells in non-severe SARS-CoV-2 infection. Looked up from germline, CDR1 is DFQATT and CDR2 is SNEGSKA (reference sequence). V gave up 0 bases and J gave up 0 bases, with 12 bases separating them. This CDR3 is built from 17 residues. In the library, individual cDNA molecules carried attached unique molecular identifiers. TCRdb itself ran the 5' RACE reads through MiXCR, one entry per CDR3 protein. This sample carries tens of thousands of distinct CDR3 sequences, roughly 9.1% of them seen once, and the ten largest clones take around 7.3%. As to this clonotype: The antigen is unknown.

Study-level results: VDJdb matching, biased toward anti-spike CD8 responses, missed private and CD4 specificities.

This material consisted of whole blood, taken at baseline. This receptor was identified in an adult who was a healthcare worker with PCR-confirmed SARS-CoV-2 infection or an uninfected control (not recorded which). The chain recombines TRBV20-1 with TRBJ1-6, with a possible D match to TRBD1 (5 bases). CDR3 residues: CSARDQDRGSYNSPLHF. CDR3 DNA sequence: TGCAGTGCTAGAGATCAGGATAGGGGCTCCTATAATTCACCCCTCCACTTT.